This T cell receptor beta chain is drawn from a study of T cell responses to AZD1222 COVID-19 vaccine. Study-level findings and limits: Spike-specific TCR breadth and depth were elevated following two AZD1222 doses. Close to half of all spike-specific TCRs reportedly target regions of the variants that are unmutated. Only 5 to 7 AZD1222 recipients were seropositive at baseline. All repertoire sampling was performed exclusively after the peak T cell response.

The data were produced by immunoSEQ multiplex PCR, yet TCRdb's version contains in-frame clones alone and is incomplete. The sample includes approximately 140,000 clones, just over 90% seen only once; the top ten take around 3.6%. This CDR3 is built from 12 residues. Trimming cost V 6 bases and J 8 bases, with 13 bases left between them. With regard to this clone: Its antigen is undetermined.

Sequencing was performed on peripheral blood, taken on day 0 of AZD1222 vaccination. The gene calls are TRBV23-1 and TRBJ1-2; D is undetermined. TRBV23-1 is flagged as an ORF with uncertain function. The TCR originated in an adult in good health. The CDR3 DNA is TGCGCCAGCAGCCTCTGGGTGCTGGGCTACACCTTC. Translating gives CASSLWVLGYTF.